This TCR beta chain was captured by sequencing in a study of OX40 agonist ivuxolimab in advanced cancers. In the study overall: Patients were treated with ivuxolimab, an agonistic anti-OX40 (CD134) antibody.

About this clone itself: Its specificity is unknown.

Sequencing used immunoSEQ multiplex PCR; TCRdb keeps in-frame clones, though not all of them. This sample has around 80,000 clones; about 94% occur once, and the top ten carry 20%. Study-level points and caveats: CD4+ and CD8+ blood T cells expanded clonally by week 6 at 0.1 to 3.0 mg/kg.

Systemic immunosuppression or autoimmune disease history was grounds to exclude patients. The timepoints at which blood was sampled were baseline, cycle 4 day 1, and cycle 7 day 1. CDR1 and CDR2 (germline): SGHKS, YYEKEE (reference sequence). V was shortened by 5 bases and J by 4 bases, with 18 bases between the two germline ends. The CDR3 spans 15 residues. Here the sequenced sample was CD4+ or CD8+ T cells sorted from blood, taken in a trial of the OX40 agonist ivuxolimab. This TCR was sampled from an adult with an advanced solid tumor such as melanoma, head and neck, liver or kidney cancer. V usage is TRBV5-5 and J usage is TRBJ1-2; tentatively, D is TRBD1 (5 bases). The CDR3 DNA follows: TGTGCCAGCAGAGACCGGGACCGAGAGCTCTATGGCTACACCTTC. Translating it yields CASRDRDRELYGYTF.